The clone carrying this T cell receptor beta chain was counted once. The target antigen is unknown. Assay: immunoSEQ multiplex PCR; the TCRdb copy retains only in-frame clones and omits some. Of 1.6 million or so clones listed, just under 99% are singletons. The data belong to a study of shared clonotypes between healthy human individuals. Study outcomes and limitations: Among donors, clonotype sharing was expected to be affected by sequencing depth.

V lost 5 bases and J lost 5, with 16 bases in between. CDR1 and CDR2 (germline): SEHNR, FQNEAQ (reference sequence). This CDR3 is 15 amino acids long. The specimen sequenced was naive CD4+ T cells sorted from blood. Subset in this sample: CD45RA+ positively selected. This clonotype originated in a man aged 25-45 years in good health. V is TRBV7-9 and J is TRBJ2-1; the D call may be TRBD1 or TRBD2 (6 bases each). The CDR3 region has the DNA TGTGCCAGCAGCCCAATGGGGGGCGCCGACAATGAGCAGTTCTTC. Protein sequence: CASSPMGGADNEQFF.